These T cell receptor beta chains were read from a single sample in a study of cytomegalovirus exposure and HLA in healthy donors. Sequenced by immunoSEQ multiplex PCR; TCRdb stores in-frame clones only, minus some. The table lists about 65,000 clones, about 78% of them singletons, with under 3% in the top ten. Input material: PBMCs. All receptors come from a girl aged 10 to 17 in good health and CMV-seropositive. Both conserved end residues are part of each CDR3. The order of the fields is J gene, V gene, clone size, D gene, CDR3 protein, CDR3 DNA. D genes are given only for firm matches. A row's size may be missing; if present it is once, few, many or a size class.

TRBJ2-7 TRBV28 - - CASSLLSGRGYEQYF TGTGCCAGCAGTTTGTTATCCGGCAGGGGATACGAGCAGTACTTC
TRBJ1-2 TRBV28 - TRBD1 CASFDQGTDGYTF TGTGCCAGCTTCGACCAGGGGACAGATGGCTACACCTTC
TRBJ2-7 TRBV6-8 - TRBD1 CASSGQGPTYEQYF TGTGCCAGCAGCGGACAGGGGCCCACCTACGAGCAGTACTTC
TRBJ1-5 TRBV27 - - CASTDRFGNQPQHF TGTGCCAGCACTGACAGGTTCGGCAATCAGCCCCAGCATTTT
TRBJ1-1 TRBV6-1 - - CASSTRGNTEAFF TGTGCCAGCAGTACCCGGGGGAACACTGAAGCTTTCTTT
TRBJ2-1 TRBV6-1 few - CASSERFGGFREQFF TGTGCCAGCAGTGAAAGGTTCGGGGGTTTCCGGGAGCAGTTCTTC
TRBJ1-2 TRBV11-2 - TRBD1 CASRGLGQVVRGYTF TGTGCCAGCAGGGGCCTGGGACAGGTCGTACGTGGCTACACCTTC
TRBJ2-1 TRBV25-1 - - CASSGLMGRQGNEQFF TGTGCCAGCAGTGGATTGATGGGGCGCCAGGGGAATGAGCAGTTCTTC
TRBJ1-2 TRBV4-1 - TRBD1 CASSLTDRGGYTF TGCGCCAGCAGCCTTACTGACAGGGGCGGCTACACCTTC
TRBJ2-7 TRBV20-1 - - CSGSPTYEQYF TGCAGTGGGTCCCCTACCTACGAGCAGTACTTC
TRBJ2-1 TRBV6-5 few TRBD2 CASSYVTSGGATQFF TGTGCCAGCAGTTACGTGACTAGCGGGGGGGCCACGCAGTTCTTC
TRBJ2-7 TRBV2 - - CASSEALRREQYF TGTGCCAGCAGTGAAGCGCTTCGCCGGGAGCAGTACTTC
TRBJ1-1 TRBV5-1 - - CASSRFSGQNSTAPRNTEAFF TGCGCCAGCAGCCGCTTCTCCGGACAGAACTCGACTGCACCTAGGAACACTGAAGCTTTCTTT
TRBJ2-6 TRBV4-2 - TRBD1 CASSQVRGQGGSGANVLTF TGTGCCAGCAGCCAAGTGAGGGGACAGGGCGGCTCTGGGGCCAACGTCCTGACTTTC
TRBJ1-1 TRBV19 - - CASSLTWETEAFF TGTGCCAGTAGTTTGACATGGGAGACTGAAGCTTTCTTT
TRBJ1-1 TRBV30 few - CAWIPSENTEAFF TGTGCCTGGATCCCGTCAGAGAACACTGAAGCTTTCTTT
TRBJ1-1 TRBV19 few TRBD1 CASIRTGRNTEAFF TGTGCCAGTATCCGGACAGGACGAAACACTGAAGCTTTCTTT
TRBJ2-1 TRBV5-1 - TRBD1 CASSLADRGTYNEQFF TGCGCCAGCAGCTTGGCTGACAGGGGGACCTACAATGAGCAGTTCTTC
TRBJ2-1 TRBV4-3 - TRBD1 CASSQRDRGDGEQFF TGCGCCAGCAGCCAGCGGGACAGGGGTGACGGTGAGCAGTTCTTC
TRBJ2-5 TRBV7-8 - TRBD2 CASSFVFGRRGAETQYF TGTGCCAGCAGCTTTGTCTTCGGGAGGAGGGGTGCGGAGACCCAGTACTTC
TRBJ2-6 TRBV7-6 - - CAFSSVGANVLTF TGTGCCTTTAGTTCGGTCGGGGCCAACGTCCTGACTTTC
TRBJ2-3 TRBV28 - - CASSRPTGSTDTQYF TGTGCCAGCAGTCGACCGACAGGTAGCACAGATACGCAGTATTTT
TRBJ1-1 TRBV27 - - CASSLLGNTEAFF TGTGCCAGCAGTTTGCTAGGGAACACTGAAGCTTTCTTT
TRBJ1-2 TRBV18 - - CASSPAGFNYGYTF TGTGCCAGCTCACCAGCAGGCTTTAACTATGGCTACACCTTC
TRBJ2-7 TRBV6-5 - TRBD1 CASSNRDRSSYEQYF TGTGCCAGCAGTAACCGGGACAGAAGCTCCTACGAGCAGTACTTC
TRBJ1-5 TRBV28 once - CASSLSAAGNQPQHF TGTGCCAGCAGTTTATCGGCCGCGGGGAATCAGCCCCAGCATTTT
TRBJ1-2 TRBV20-1 few - CSASNNYGYTF TGCAGTGCTAGCAATAACTATGGCTACACCTTC
TRBJ1-3 TRBV28 - - CASSGTGSGNTIYF TGTGCCAGCAGTGGCACAGGGTCTGGAAACACCATATATTTT
TRBJ1-6 TRBV9 - - CSSSVGRVHNSPLHF TGTTCCAGCAGCGTAGGAAGAGTGCATAATTCACCCCTCCACTTT
TRBJ2-1 TRBV4-2 - TRBD2 CASSPEVAGVSEQFF TGTGCCAGCAGCCCGGAGGTAGCGGGAGTCAGTGAGCAGTTCTTC
TRBJ2-2 TRBV5-1 - - CATSSGTLHTGELFF TGCGCCACCTCCTCCGGGACACTCCACACCGGGGAGCTGTTTTTT
TRBJ2-7 TRBV10-3 - TRBD2 CAIPSGPDYEQYF TGTGCCATCCCTAGCGGGCCAGACTACGAGCAGTACTTC
TRBJ2-2 TRBV7-2 - TRBD2 CASSPTGTSGRSGTGELFF TGTGCCAGCAGCCCCACCGGGACTAGCGGCCGGTCGGGCACCGGGGAGCTGTTTTTT
TRBJ2-5 TRBV4-2 - - CASSQDSSPGTQYF TGTGCCAGCAGCCAAGACTCTTCTCCGGGGACCCAGTACTTC
TRBJ2-1 TRBV4-1 - TRBD2 CASSQDLGGEGNEQFF TGCGCCAGCAGCCAAGATCTCGGGGGGGAGGGCAATGAGCAGTTCTTC
TRBJ1-2 TRBV18 - - CASSPSAGYNYGYTF TGTGCCAGCTCACCTTCGGCAGGATACAACTATGGCTACACCTTC
TRBJ2-7 TRBV5-1 - - CASRWGLDYEQYF TGCGCCAGCAGGTGGGGCTTAGACTACGAGCAGTACTTC
TRBJ2-5 TRBV7-2 - - CASSPPNQETQYF TGTGCCAGCAGCCCCCCTAACCAAGAGACCCAGTACTTC
TRBJ1-1 TRBV4-1 - TRBD1 CASSPGQALNTEAFF TGCGCCAGCAGCCCCGGACAGGCCCTGAACACTGAAGCTTTCTTT
TRBJ2-7 TRBV5-1 - - CASSLLSGSHEQYF TGCGCCAGCAGCTTGTTGTCGGGGTCCCACGAGCAGTACTTC
TRBJ2-5 TRBV28 - TRBD2 CASSLPRLAGGGETQYF TGTGCCAGCAGTTTACCCCGACTAGCGGGGGGAGGAGAGACCCAGTACTTC
TRBJ2-6 TRBV4-2 - - CASSHNLKQGISSSGANVLTF TGTGCCAGCAGCCACAACCTAAAACAGGGAATTTCAAGCTCTGGGGCCAACGTCCTGACTTTC
TRBJ1-1 TRBV9 few - CASSVGANTEAFF TGTGCCAGCAGCGTAGGAGCGAACACTGAAGCTTTCTTT
TRBJ2-6 TRBV2 few TRBD2 CASGPKELAGVGANVLTF TGTGCCAGCGGGCCGAAGGAGCTAGCGGGGGTTGGGGCCAACGTCCTGACTTTC
TRBJ2-7 TRBV7-8 - - CASSFTGTSYEQYF TGTGCCAGCAGCTTTACCGGGACTTCATACGAGCAGTACTTC
TRBJ2-3 TRBV6-5 few TRBD2 CASRTGLAGTDTQYF TGTGCCAGCAGAACGGGACTAGCGGGAACAGATACGCAGTATTTT
TRBJ1-5 TRBV6-1 few - CASSEGTENQPQHF TGTGCCAGCAGTGAAGGGACAGAGAATCAGCCCCAGCATTTT
TRBJ2-1 TRBV30 - - CAWSAEPVRGNEQFF TGTGCCTGGAGTGCCGAACCCGTCAGGGGCAATGAGCAGTTCTTC
TRBJ2-7 TRBV4-1 - - CASSQAGMMAYEQYF TGCGCCAGCAGCCAGGCAGGGATGATGGCCTACGAGCAGTACTTC
TRBJ2-7 TRBV19 - TRBD2 CASNHPPLAGLQYF TGTGCCAGTAACCACCCCCCCCTAGCGGGGTTGCAGTACTTC
TRBJ1-2 TRBV4-1 - TRBD1 CASSQGQGAVFYGYTF TGCGCCAGCAGCCAGGGCCAGGGGGCCGTCTTCTATGGCTACACCTTC
TRBJ2-1 TRBV7-7 - TRBD2 CASSPLLAGAVPEYNEQFF TGTGCCAGCAGCCCACTACTAGCGGGAGCCGTTCCCGAATACAATGAGCAGTTCTTC
TRBJ2-4 TRBV4-1 - TRBD1 CASSLGTAFSEAKNIQYF TGCGCCAGCAGCCTGGGGACAGCCTTCAGTGAGGCCAAAAACATTCAGTACTTC
TRBJ2-3 TRBV5-1 - TRBD2 CASSLAQAGGPGDTQYF TGCGCCAGCAGCTTGGCCCAAGCGGGAGGGCCGGGAGATACGCAGTATTTT